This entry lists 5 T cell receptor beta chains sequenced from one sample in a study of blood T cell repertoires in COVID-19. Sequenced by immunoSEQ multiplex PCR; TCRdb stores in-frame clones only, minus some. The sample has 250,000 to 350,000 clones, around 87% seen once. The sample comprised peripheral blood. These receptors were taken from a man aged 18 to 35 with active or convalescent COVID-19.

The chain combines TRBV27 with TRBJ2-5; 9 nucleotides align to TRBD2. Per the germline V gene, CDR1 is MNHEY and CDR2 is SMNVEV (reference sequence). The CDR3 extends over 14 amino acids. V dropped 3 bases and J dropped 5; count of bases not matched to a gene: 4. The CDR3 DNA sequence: TGTGCCAGCAGTTTTGGACTAGCGACTGAGACCCAGTACTTC. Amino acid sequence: CASSFGLATETQYF.

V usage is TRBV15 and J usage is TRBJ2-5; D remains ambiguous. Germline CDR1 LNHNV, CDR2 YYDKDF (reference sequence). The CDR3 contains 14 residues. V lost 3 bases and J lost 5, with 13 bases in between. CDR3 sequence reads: CATSSGLFVETQYF. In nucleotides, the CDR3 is TGTGCCACCAGCAGTGGGCTTTTCGTGGAGACCCAGTACTTC.

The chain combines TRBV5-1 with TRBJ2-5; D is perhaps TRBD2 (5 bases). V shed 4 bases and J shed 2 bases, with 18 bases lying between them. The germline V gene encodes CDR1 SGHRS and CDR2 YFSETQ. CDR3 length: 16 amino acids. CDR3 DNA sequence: TGCGCCAGCAGCCTGGGCCTAGCAGCGGCACAAGAGACCCAGTACTTC. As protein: CASSLGLAAAQETQYF.

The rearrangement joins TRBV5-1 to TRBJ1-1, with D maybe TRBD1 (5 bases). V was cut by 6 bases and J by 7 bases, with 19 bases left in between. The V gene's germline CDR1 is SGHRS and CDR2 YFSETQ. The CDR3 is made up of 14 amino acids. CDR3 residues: CASTWEGPAVEAFF. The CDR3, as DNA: TGCGCCAGCACTTGGGAGGGACCGGCCGTTGAAGCTTTCTTT.

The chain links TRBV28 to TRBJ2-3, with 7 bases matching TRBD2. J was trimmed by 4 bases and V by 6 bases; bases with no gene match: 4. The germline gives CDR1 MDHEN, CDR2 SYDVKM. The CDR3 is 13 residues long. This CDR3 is CASRRGGADTQYF. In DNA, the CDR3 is TGTGCCAGCAGGCGGGGAGGGGCAGATACGCAGTATTTT.